The present TCR beta chain was sequenced within a study of T cell changes during pregnancy in multiple sclerosis. This table comes from immunoSEQ multiplex PCR, and its TCRdb copy is limited to in-frame clones, with some not included. The sample includes some 54,000 clones, approximately 94% of them seen just once. V shed 3 bases, J shed 6 bases, and the junction held 8 bases outside the gene matches. CDR3 length equals 15 residues. CDR1 and CDR2 from the germline V gene are LNHDA and SQIVND (reference sequence). The V call is TRBV19, the J call TRBJ1-2, with 9 positions matching TRBD1. The sequencing here drew on CD8+ T cells from peripheral blood mononuclear cells, taken in the third trimester of pregnancy. The receptor was derived from a female donor with multiple sclerosis, enrolled in a pregnancy study. DNA for the CDR3: TGTGCCAGTAGTATGACCCTGACAGGGGGGGATGGCTACACCTTC. This codes for CASSMTLTGGDGYTF.